The clone carrying this T cell receptor (beta chain) occurred many times. As yet, its antigen is unknown. The CDR3 loop spans 15 amino acids. From germline, CDR1 is SGHTA and CDR2 FQGTGA. V lost 2 bases to trimming and J lost 6 bases; unmatched junction nucleotides: 3. Whole blood was used without fractionation, so all unsorted peripheral T cells were included. The entry originates in a study of HIV-infected patients and healthy controls. Whole-study findings and limits: Mean usage of eight alpha and eight beta V genes differed significantly in HIV-infected patients versus controls.

Reverse transcription used about 500 ng RNA and constant-region primers for alpha and beta. Separate chain-specific third strand synthesis with multiplexing indices produced the alpha and beta libraries. TCRdb reprocessed the 5' RACE reads with MiXCR, giving one entry per CDR3 protein. In the table there are about 17,000 distinct CDR3 sequences, over 9% of which are singletons. This receptor was taken from an adult in good health. This chain uses TRBV7-3 with TRBJ2-1; 11 positions match TRBD2. Input material: blood. The CDR3 spells CASSLELAGVNEQFF. CDR3 nucleotide sequence: TGTGCCAGCAGCTTAGAACTAGCGGGAGTCAATGAGCAGTTCTTC. The whole variable domain, filled in from reference TRBV7-3 and TRBJ2-1, reads GAGVSQTPSNKVTEKGKYVELRCDPISGHTALYWYRQSLGQGPEFLIYFQGTGAADDSGLPNDRFFAVRPEGSVSTLKIQRTERGDSAVYLCASSLELAGVNEQFFGPGTRLTVL.